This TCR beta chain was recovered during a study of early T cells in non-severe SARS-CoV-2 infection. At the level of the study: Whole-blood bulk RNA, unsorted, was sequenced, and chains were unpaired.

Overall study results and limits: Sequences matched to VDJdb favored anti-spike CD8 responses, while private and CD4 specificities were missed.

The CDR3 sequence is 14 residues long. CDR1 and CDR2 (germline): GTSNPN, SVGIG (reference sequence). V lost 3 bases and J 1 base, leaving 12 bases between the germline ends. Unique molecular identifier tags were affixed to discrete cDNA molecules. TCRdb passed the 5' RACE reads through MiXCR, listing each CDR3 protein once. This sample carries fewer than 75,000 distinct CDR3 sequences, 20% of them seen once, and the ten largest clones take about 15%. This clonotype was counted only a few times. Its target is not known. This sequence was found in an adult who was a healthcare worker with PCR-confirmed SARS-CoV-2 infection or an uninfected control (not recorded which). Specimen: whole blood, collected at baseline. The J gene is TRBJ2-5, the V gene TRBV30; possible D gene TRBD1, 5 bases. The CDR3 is CAWSQGHAQETQYF. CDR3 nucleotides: TGTGCCTGGAGCCAGGGCCATGCCCAAGAGACCCAGTACTTC.